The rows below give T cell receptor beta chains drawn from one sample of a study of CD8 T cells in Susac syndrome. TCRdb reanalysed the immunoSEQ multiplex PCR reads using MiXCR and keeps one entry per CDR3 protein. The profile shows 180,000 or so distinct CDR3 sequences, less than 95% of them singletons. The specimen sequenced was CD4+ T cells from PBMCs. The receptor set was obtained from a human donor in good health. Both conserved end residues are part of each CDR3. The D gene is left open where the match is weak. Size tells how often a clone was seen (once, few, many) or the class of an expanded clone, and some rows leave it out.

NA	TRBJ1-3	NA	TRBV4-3	TGCGCCAGCAGCCAAGACATTTCTGGAAACACCATATATTTT	CASSQDISGNTIYF
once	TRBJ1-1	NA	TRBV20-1	TGCAGTGCTAGAGATCCAGGGGTGGACACTGAAGCTTTCTTT	CSARDPGVDTEAFF
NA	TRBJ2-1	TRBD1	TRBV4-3	TGCGCCAGCAGCCAAGCCCGACAGGGTAATGAGCAGTTCTTC	CASSQARQGNEQFF
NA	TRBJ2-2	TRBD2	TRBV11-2	TGTGCCAGCAGCCCTATAGCGGGAGGGATCGGGGAGCTGTTTTTT	CASSPIAGGIGELFF
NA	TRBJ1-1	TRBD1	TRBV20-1	TGCAGTATAAACAGGGGGGAGTACACTGAAGCTTTCTTT	CSINRGEYTEAFF
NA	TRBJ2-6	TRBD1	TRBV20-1	TGCAGTGCCGACAGGGCTGGGGCCAACGTCCTGACTTTC	CSADRAGANVLTF
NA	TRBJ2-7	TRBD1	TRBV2	TGTGCCAGCAGCTACAGGGGAGACGAGCAGTACTTC	CASSYRGDEQYF
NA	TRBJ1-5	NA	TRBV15	TGTGCCACCAGCACGGAGGTTGGTCAGCCCCAGCATTTT	CATSTEVGQPQHF
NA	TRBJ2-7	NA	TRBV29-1	TGCAGCGTTGAGGGAGCGGGCCGAAACGAGCAGTACTTC	CSVEGAGRNEQYF
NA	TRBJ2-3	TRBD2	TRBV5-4	TGTGCCAGCAGCTTCACTAGCGGGAGGTACACAGATACGCAGTATTTT	CASSFTSGRYTDTQYF
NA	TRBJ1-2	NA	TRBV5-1	TGCGCCAGCAGCACGACCGCGAGCTATGGCTACACCTTC	CASSTTASYGYTF
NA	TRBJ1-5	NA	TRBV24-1	TGTGCCACCAGTGATTTGTTCGATCAGCCCCAGCATTTT	CATSDLFDQPQHF
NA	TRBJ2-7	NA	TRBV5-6	TGTGCCAGCAGCTCCCTGACAGGATACGAGCAGTACTTC	CASSSLTGYEQYF
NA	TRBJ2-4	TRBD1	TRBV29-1	TGCAGCGCCACATGGGACAGCCGCGGTCAGTACTTC	CSATWDSRGQYF
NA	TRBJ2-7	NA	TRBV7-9	TGTGCCAGCAGCTTAGCGATGGGGGCCTACGAGCAGTACTTC	CASSLAMGAYEQYF
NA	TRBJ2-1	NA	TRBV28	TGTGCCAGCAGGGTTCCGGGACTCTCCTACAATGAGCAGTTCTTC	CASRVPGLSYNEQFF
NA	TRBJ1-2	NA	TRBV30	TGTGCCTGGAGTGTGGTGGGGACTGGCTACACCTTC	CAWSVVGTGYTF